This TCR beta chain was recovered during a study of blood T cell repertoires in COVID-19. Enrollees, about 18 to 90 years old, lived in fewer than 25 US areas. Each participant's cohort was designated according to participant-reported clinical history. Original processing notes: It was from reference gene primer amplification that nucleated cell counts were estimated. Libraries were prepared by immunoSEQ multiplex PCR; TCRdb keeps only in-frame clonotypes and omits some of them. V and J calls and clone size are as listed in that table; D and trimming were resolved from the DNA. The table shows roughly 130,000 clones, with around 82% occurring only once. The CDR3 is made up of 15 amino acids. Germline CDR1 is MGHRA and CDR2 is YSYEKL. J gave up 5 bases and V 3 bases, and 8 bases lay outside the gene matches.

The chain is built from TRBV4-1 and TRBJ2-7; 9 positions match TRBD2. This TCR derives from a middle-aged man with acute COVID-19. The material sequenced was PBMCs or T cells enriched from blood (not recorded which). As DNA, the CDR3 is TGCGCCAGCAGCCATAGCGCGGGAGGGCCCGACGAGCAGTACTTC. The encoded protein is CASSHSAGGPDEQYF.